Shown below are 10 T cell receptor beta chains from a single sample sequenced in a study of CD8+CD57+ T cells in acquired aplastic anemia (dated by TCRdb to between 2018 and 2020). The reads were generated on an Illumina HiSeq 2000. Profiling of TCR beta VDJ combinations and CDR3 sequences used genomic DNA as the template. The raw public reads went through TCRdb reprocessing: fastp at Q25, MiXCR clone calling, in-frame beta chains kept. Each record represents a unique CDR3 protein, reported with the most common genes and DNA among its rows. The sample table shows 55,000 to 80,000 distinct CDR3 sequences, and around half are seen once. Of the sample, about 8% falls within the top ten clones. Sequencing was performed on sorted CD4+, CD8+, or CD8+CD57+ T cells (not recorded which) from PBMCs. Receptor source: a human donor in good health, serving as a control.

This clonotype has at least ten counts. The chain recombines TRBV6-1 with TRBJ2-1; maybe TRBD2 (5 bases). V lost 4 bases and J lost 3, with 10 bases in between. Germline-derived CDR1 and CDR2 are MNHNS and SASEGT. The CDR3 loop spans 14 amino acids. The CDR3 spells CASSVLASYNEQFF. The DNA for the CDR3 is TGTGCCAGCAGTGTATTAGCGAGCTACAATGAGCAGTTCTTC.

This clonotype was seen repeatedly, ten times or more. The genes are TRBV2 and TRBJ2-3; D call uncertain. The CDR3 totals 15 residues. Trimming cost V 3 bases and J 2 bases, with 12 bases left between them. Germline-derived CDR1 and CDR2 are SNHLY and FYNNEI. The CDR3 DNA follows: TGTGCCAGCAGTGACTCCAATTTATTCACAGATACGCAGTATTTT. Its translation is CASSDSNLFTDTQYF.

This clonotype has only a few counts. The chain recombines TRBV24-1 with TRBJ2-5, with 7 bases that match TRBD1. V was clipped by 3 bases and J by 1 base; unmatched bases: 1. Germline CDR1 and CDR2: KGHDR and SFDVKD. The CDR3 contains 14 residues. As DNA, the CDR3 is TGTGCCACCAGTGATGGGGACAGCCAAGAGACCCAGTACTTC. This translates into CATSDGDSQETQYF.

This clonotype was observed a handful of times. The V and J genes are TRBV20-1 and TRBJ1-2, with 8 positions matching TRBD1. The germline V gene encodes CDR1 DFQATT and CDR2 SNEGSKA (reference sequence). With V trimmed by 5 bases and J by 2 bases, 4 bases remained unmatched. This CDR3 contains 13 residues. The CDR3 sequence: CSAPRDRNYGYTF. CDR3 sequence (DNA): TGCAGTGCTCCCCGGGACAGGAACTATGGCTACACCTTC.

Ten or more counts support this clonotype. This chain connects TRBV7-9 to TRBJ1-1; 7 bases map to TRBD1. Germline V CDR1 and CDR2: SEHNR, FQNEAQ (reference sequence). This CDR3 spans 17 amino acids. With V trimmed by 4 bases and J by 4 bases, 15 bases remained unmatched. The CDR3 sequence is CASSSHDRAGVRTEAFF. For the CDR3, the DNA is TGTGCCAGCAGCTCACACGACAGGGCGGGAGTTCGCACTGAAGCTTTCTTT.

This clonotype was observed many times. The V gene is TRBV12-3 or TRBV12-4, the J gene TRBJ2-5; 7 bases agree with TRBD2. V lost 10 bases, J lost 2 bases, and 10 bases stayed unmatched. The CDR3 consists of 14 residues. Here the CDR3 reads CATLREGPQETQYF. The CDR3 DNA sequence: TGTGCCACCCTAAGGGAGGGGCCGCAAGAGACCCAGTACTTC.

This rearrangement joins TRBV7-6 to TRBJ2-3; D perhaps matches TRBD1 (6 bases). V was pared by 5 bases and J by 0 bases, with 15 bases between. The CDR3 has 16 amino acids. Germline V CDR1 and CDR2: SGHVS, FNYEAQ. CDR3 residues: CASSALGTYSTDTQYF. CDR3 in DNA: TGTGCCAGCAGCGCCTTGGGGACATACAGCACAGATACGCAGTATTTT. Supplemented by reference TRBV7-6 and TRBJ2-3, the full variable domain reads GAGVSQSPRYKVTKRGQDVALRCDPISGHVSLYWYRQALGQGPEFLTYFNYEAQQDKSGLPNDRFSAERPEGSISTLTIQRTEQRDSAMYRCASSALGTYSTDTQYFGPGTRLTVL.

The genes are TRBV28 and TRBJ2-3, with D possibly matching TRBD2 (5 bases). There are 15 residues in the CDR3. V lost 2 bases and J 2 bases, leaving 11 bases between the germline ends. Germline-derived CDR1 and CDR2 are MDHEN and SYDVKM. CDR3 protein: CASSLGSGSTDTQYF. CDR3 sequence (DNA): TGTGCCAGCAGTTTAGGTTCGGGATCCACAGATACGCAGTATTTT.

This clonotype appeared a few times. This chain joins TRBV4-1 and TRBJ2-1; 15 bases match TRBD2. Per the germline V gene, CDR1 is MGHRA and CDR2 is YSYEKL. This CDR3 region has 17 residues. Trimming removed 7 bases from V and 9 bases from J; junction bases left unmatched: 13. This CDR3 reads CASTPFGLAGGGGEQFF. The CDR3, as DNA: TGCGCCAGCACCCCCTTTGGACTAGCGGGAGGGGGTGGTGAGCAGTTCTTC.

In its sample, this clonotype is medium-sized. The chain couples TRBV7-3 to TRBJ2-2; no reliable D call. V lost 2 bases and J lost 6, with 7 bases in between. CDR3 size: 13 residues. Germline values: CDR1 SGHTA, CDR2 FQGTGA. The CDR3 nucleotides are TGTGCCAGCAGCTTACGTCCAGCCGGGGAGCTGTTTTTT. It codes for CASSLRPAGELFF.